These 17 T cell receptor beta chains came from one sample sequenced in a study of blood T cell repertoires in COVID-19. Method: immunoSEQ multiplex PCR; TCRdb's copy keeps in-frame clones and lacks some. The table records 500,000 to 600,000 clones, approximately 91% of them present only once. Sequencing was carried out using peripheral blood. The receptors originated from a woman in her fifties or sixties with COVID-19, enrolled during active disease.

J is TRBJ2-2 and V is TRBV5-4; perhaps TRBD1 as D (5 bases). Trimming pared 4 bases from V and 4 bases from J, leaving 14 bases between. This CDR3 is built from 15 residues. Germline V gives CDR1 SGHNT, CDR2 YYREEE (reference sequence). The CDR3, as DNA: TGTGCCAGCAGCCGGCAGCTCCAGGGCACCGGGGAGCTGTTTTTT. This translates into CASSRQLQGTGELFF.

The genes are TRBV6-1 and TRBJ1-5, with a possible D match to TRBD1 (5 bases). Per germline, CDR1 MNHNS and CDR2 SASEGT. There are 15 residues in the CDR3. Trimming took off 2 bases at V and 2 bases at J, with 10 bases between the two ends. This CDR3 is CASSEIPGGNQPQHF. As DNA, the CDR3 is TGTGCCAGCAGTGAAATTCCGGGGGGCAATCAGCCCCAGCATTTT.

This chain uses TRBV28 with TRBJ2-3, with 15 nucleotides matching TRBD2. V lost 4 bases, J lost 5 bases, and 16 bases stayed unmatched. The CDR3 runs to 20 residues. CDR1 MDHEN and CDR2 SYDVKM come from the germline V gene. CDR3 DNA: TGTGCCAGCAGTTCCAGCCTCCTACGGACTAGCGGGGGGGCCAGAGATACGCAGTATTTT. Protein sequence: CASSSSLLRTSGGARDTQYF.

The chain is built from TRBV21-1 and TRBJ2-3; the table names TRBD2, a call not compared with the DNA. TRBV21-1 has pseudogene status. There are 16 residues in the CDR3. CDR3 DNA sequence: TGTGCCAGCAGCAAAGTGGGGGGGCCGCGAGGAGATACGCAGTATTTT. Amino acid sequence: CASSKVGGPRGDTQYF.

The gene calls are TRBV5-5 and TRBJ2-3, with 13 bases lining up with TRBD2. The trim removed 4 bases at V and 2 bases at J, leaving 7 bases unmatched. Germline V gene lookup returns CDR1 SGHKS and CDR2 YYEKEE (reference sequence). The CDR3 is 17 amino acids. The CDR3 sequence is CASSPGTSGASTDTQYF. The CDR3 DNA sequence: TGTGCCAGCAGCCCGGGGACTAGCGGGGCCTCCACAGATACGCAGTATTTT.

DNA for the CDR3: TGTGCCAGCAGCTCCTCAGACAGAAACACCATATATTTT. Its translation is CASSSSDRNTIYF. V is TRBV7-4 and J is TRBJ1-3; no clear D. Germline values: CDR1 SGHVT, CDR2 SQSDAQ. The CDR3 is made up of 13 amino acids. Trimming removed 4 bases from V and 5 bases from J, with 9 bases in between.

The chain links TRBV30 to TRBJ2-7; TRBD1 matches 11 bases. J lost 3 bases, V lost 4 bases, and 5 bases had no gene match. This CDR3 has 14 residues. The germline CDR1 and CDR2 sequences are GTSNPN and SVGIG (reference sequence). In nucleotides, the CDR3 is TGTGCCTGGACCGCCGGGACAGGGGGCTACGAGCAGTACTTC. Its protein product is CAWTAGTGGYEQYF.

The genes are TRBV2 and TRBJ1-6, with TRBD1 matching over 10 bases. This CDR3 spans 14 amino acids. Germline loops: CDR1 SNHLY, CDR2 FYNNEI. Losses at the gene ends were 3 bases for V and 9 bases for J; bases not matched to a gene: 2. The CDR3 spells CASSDGTGVSPLHF. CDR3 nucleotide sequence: TGTGCCAGCAGTGACGGGACAGGGGTTTCACCCCTCCACTTT.

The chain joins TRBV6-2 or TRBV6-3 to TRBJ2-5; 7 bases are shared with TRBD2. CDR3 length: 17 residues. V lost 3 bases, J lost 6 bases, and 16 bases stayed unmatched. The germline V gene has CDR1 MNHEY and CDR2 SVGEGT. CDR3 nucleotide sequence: TGTGCCAGCAGTTATCTCTTCACTAGCGAGGTGGCGAAGACCCAGTACTTC. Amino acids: CASSYLFTSEVAKTQYF.

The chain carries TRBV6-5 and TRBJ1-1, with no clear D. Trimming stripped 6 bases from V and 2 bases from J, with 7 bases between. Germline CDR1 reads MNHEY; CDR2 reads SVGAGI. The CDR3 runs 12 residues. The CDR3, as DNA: TGTGCCAGCAGCAAATTTAACACTGAAGCTTTCTTT. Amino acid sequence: CASSKFNTEAFF.

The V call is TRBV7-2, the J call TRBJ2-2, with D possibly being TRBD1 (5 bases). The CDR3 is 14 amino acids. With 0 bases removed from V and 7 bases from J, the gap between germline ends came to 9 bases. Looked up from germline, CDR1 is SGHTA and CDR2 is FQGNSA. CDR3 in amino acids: CASSLAGLSGELFF. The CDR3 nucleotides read TGTGCCAGCAGCTTAGCGGGGCTAAGCGGGGAGCTGTTTTTT.

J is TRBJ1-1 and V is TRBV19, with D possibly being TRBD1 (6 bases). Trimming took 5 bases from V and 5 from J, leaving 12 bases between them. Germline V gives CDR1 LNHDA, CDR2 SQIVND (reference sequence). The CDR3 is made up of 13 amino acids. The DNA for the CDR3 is TGTGCCAGTAGTCCACTCAGGGGTACTGAAGCTTTCTTT. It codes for CASSPLRGTEAFF.

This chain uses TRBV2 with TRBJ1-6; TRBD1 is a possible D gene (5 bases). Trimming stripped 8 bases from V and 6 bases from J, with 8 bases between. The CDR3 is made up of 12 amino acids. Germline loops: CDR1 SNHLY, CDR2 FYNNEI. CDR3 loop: CASGQGNSPLHF. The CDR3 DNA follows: TGTGCCAGCGGCCAGGGTAATTCACCCCTCCACTTT.

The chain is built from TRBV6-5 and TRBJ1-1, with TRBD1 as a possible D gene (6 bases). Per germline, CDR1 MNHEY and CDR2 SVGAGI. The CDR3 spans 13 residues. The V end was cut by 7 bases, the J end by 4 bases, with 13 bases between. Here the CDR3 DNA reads TGTGCCAGCACGTGGGGGCAGCTCACTGAAGCTTTCTTT. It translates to CASTWGQLTEAFF.

The DNA for the CDR3 is TGCGCCAGCAGCCAGGGGGGACTGCGGGGGACTGAAGCTTTCTTT. Translated: CASSQGGLRGTEAFF. J is TRBJ1-1 and V is TRBV4-1; possible D gene TRBD1, 5 bases. V shed 3 bases and J shed 5 bases, with 16 bases lying between them. The CDR3 runs to 15 residues. The germline V gene has CDR1 MGHRA and CDR2 YSYEKL.

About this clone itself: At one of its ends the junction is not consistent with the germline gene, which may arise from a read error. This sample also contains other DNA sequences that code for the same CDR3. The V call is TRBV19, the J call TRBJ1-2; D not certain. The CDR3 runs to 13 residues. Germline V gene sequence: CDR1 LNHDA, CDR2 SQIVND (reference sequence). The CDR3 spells CASSRLESYGYTF. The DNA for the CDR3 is TGTGCCAGTAGTCGACTGGAATCCTATGGCTATACCTTC.

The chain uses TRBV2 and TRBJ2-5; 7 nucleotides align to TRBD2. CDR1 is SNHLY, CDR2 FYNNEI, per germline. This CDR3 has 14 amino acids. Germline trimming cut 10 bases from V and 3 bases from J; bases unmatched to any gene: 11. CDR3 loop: CATGMRGIEETQYF. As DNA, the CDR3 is TGTGCCACCGGGATGCGGGGGATCGAAGAGACCCAGTACTTC.